Listed here are 30 T cell receptor beta chains from one sample, sequenced in a study of shared clonotypes between healthy human individuals. TCRdb's table, derived via immunoSEQ multiplex PCR, lists solely in-frame clones and lacks some. Of about 490,000 clones in the sample, 60% to 85% were seen once. Sequencing was done on a sample of PBMCs. These receptors were collected from a woman aged 40 to 50 in good health. Some clones in this sample may be carry-over from other donors' samples.

The J gene is TRBJ2-5, the V gene TRBV28; 7 bases map to TRBD2. The V gene's germline CDR1 is MDHEN and CDR2 SYDVKM. The ends lost 6 bases at V and 4 bases at J; junction bases unmatched: 11. This CDR3 comprises 15 residues. CDR3 amino acids: CASRVSGAIGETQYF. CDR3 in DNA: TGTGCCAGCAGAGTGAGCGGGGCGATAGGAGAGACCCAGTACTTC.

This clone was seen a handful of times. The CDR3 loop reads CASSTGTGLISYIQYF. The DNA of the CDR3 is TGCGCCAGCAGCACAGGGACAGGCCTAATTTCGTATATTCAGTACTTC. This chain joins TRBV5-1 and TRBJ2-4; 8 nucleotides match TRBD1. This CDR3 spans 16 amino acids. Per germline, CDR1 SGHRS and CDR2 YFSETQ. Germline trimming cut 4 bases from V and 10 bases from J; bases unmatched to any gene: 16.

The V and J genes are TRBV25-1 and TRBJ2-3, with 15 bases that match TRBD2. The J segment lost 5 bases and the V segment lost 0 bases, leaving 3 bases of the junction unmatched. The CDR3 is 17 residues long. Germline V gives CDR1 MGHDK, CDR2 SYGVNS. The CDR3 loop is CASSEYLGLAGGDTQYF. The DNA of the CDR3 is TGTGCCAGCAGTGAATATCTGGGACTAGCGGGAGGAGATACGCAGTATTTT.

V is TRBV28 and J is TRBJ2-7; D uncertain. This CDR3 spans 12 amino acids. With 4 bases removed from V and 0 bases from J, the gap between germline ends came to 4 bases. The germline V gene encodes CDR1 MDHEN and CDR2 SYDVKM. In nucleotides, the CDR3 is TGTGCCAGCAGTTCCTACTCCTACGAGCAGTACTTC. Its translation is CASSSYSYEQYF.

The V and J genes are TRBV2 and TRBJ2-4; D possibly corresponds to TRBD1 (6 bases). This CDR3 comprises 14 residues. Germline lookup yields CDR1 SNHLY and CDR2 FYNNEI. V lost 6 bases to trimming and J lost 3 bases, with 12 bases between them. This chain's CDR3 is CASRNRVGKNIQYF. The CDR3 nucleotides read TGTGCCAGCAGAAACAGGGTCGGCAAAAACATTCAGTACTTC.

The genes are TRBV28 and TRBJ2-7; 8 bases fit TRBD2. The trim removed 4 bases at V and 3 bases at J, leaving 14 bases unmatched. Germline-derived CDR1 and CDR2 are MDHEN and SYDVKM. The CDR3 has 17 amino acids. In DNA, the CDR3 is TGTGCCAGCAGTTCCCCAAGCGGGAGAGGGTTTGGCTACGAGCAGTACTTC. This sequence encodes CASSSPSGRGFGYEQYF. Full variable domain (outside the CDR3, taken from reference TRBV28 and TRBJ2-7): DVKVTQSSRYLVKRTGEKVFLECVQDMDHENMFWYRQDPGLGLRLIYFSYDVKMKEKGDIPEGYSVSREKKERFSLILESASTNQTSMYLCASSSPSGRGFGYEQYFGPGTRLTVT.

The chain has TRBV14 and TRBJ2-5, with 7 bases lining up with TRBD2. This CDR3 has 14 residues. Trimming at V came to 3 bases and at J to 7 bases, leaving 8 bases not matched to a gene. Germline V gene sequence: CDR1 SGHDN, CDR2 FVKESK. This CDR3 is CASSQVGGPWTQYF. The CDR3 bases are TGTGCCAGCAGCCAGGTGGGAGGGCCTTGGACCCAGTACTTC.

The chain combines TRBV28 with TRBJ1-2; TRBD1 might be the D (5 bases). CDR3 length: 14 residues. The V and J ends lost 2 bases and 4 bases respectively, with 11 bases between them. Germline V lookup: CDR1 MDHEN, CDR2 SYDVKM. As DNA, the CDR3 is TGTGCCAGCAGTTTAAACCAGGGAATCTATGGCTACACCTTC. It yields the protein CASSLNQGIYGYTF.

The chain combines TRBV5-4 with TRBJ1-2; 8 nucleotides match TRBD1. V trimming: 0 bases; J trimming: 10 bases; junction bases outside the gene matches: 11. Germline assignment: CDR1 SGHNT and CDR2 YYREEE (reference sequence). CDR3 length: 15 residues. DNA of the CDR3: TGTGCCAGCAGCTTGGGGATCGGACAGGGAGGGGTCTACACCTTC. Amino acid sequence: CASSLGIGQGGVYTF.

The chain recombines TRBV7-2 with TRBJ2-7, with a tentative D call TRBD1 (6 bases). The germline gives CDR1 SGHTA, CDR2 FQGNSA. V was shortened by 6 bases and J by 0 bases, with 9 bases between the two germline ends. The CDR3 totals 13 residues. This CDR3 reads CASRRDTSYEQYF. Here the CDR3 DNA reads TGTGCCAGCAGACGGGACACCTCCTACGAGCAGTACTTC.

The gene calls are TRBV14 and TRBJ1-1; 9 bases agree with TRBD1. Germline values: CDR1 SGHDN, CDR2 FVKESK. V shed 4 bases and J 4 bases; nucleotides not matched to a gene: 10. The CDR3 consists of 16 residues. DNA of the CDR3: TGTGCCAGCAGCCGAACCAACAGGGGGCGGGCCACTGAAGCTTTCTTT. It specifies CASSRTNRGRATEAFF.

DNA for the CDR3: TGTGCCAGCAGCCTGGACCACAATGAGCAGTTCTTC. It codes for CASSLDHNEQFF. The V call is TRBV7-9, the J call TRBJ2-1; unclear D gene. Trimming took 5 bases from V and 5 from J, leaving 7 bases between them. Germline-derived CDR1 and CDR2 are SEHNR and FQNEAQ (reference sequence). This CDR3 is 12 amino acids long.

This clone was observed at least ten times. Other DNA sequences in this sample translate to the same CDR3. The rearrangement joins TRBV7-9 to TRBJ2-3; TRBD2 matches at 7 bases. CDR1 and CDR2 from the germline V gene are SEHNR and FQNEAQ (reference sequence). V lost 1 base, J lost 8 bases, and 6 bases stayed unmatched. This CDR3 is built from 14 residues. The CDR3 spells CASSLERDGVTQYF. CDR3 coding DNA: TGTGCCAGCAGCTTAGAGCGGGATGGTGTTACGCAGTATTTT. Full variable domain (outside the CDR3, taken from reference TRBV7-9 and TRBJ2-3): DTGVSQNPRHKITKRGQNVTFRCDPISEHNRLYWYRQTLGQGPEFLTYFQNEAQLEKSRLLSDRFSAERPKGSFSTLEIQRTEQGDSAMYLCASSLERDGVTQYFGPGTRLTVL.

V is TRBV4-2 and J is TRBJ2-5; 10 bases match TRBD2. The DNA end favors TRBJ2-7, so the J call may be wrong. CDR1 is LGHNA and CDR2 is YNFKEQ in the germline V gene. This CDR3 comprises 17 residues. CDR3 DNA: TGTGCCAGCAGCCAAGTGGGAACTAGCGGGATTAGCTACGAGCAGTACTTC. Translated, it gives CASSQVGTSGISYEQYF.

This clone was observed a few times. The genes are TRBV18 and TRBJ2-7; 9 positions agree with TRBD2. J was trimmed by 3 bases and V by 4 bases; bases with no gene match: 4. The V gene's germline CDR1 is KGHSH and CDR2 LQKENI. The CDR3 is 14 residues long. CDR3 residues: CASSLPTSGYEQYF. CDR3 sequence (DNA): TGTGCCAGCTCACTTCCGACTAGCGGCTACGAGCAGTACTTC.

This sequence joins TRBV7-6 and TRBJ2-2; D is tentatively TRBD1 or TRBD2 (6 bases each). Trimming took off 0 bases at V and 6 bases at J, with 17 bases between the two ends. Germline values: CDR1 SGHVS, CDR2 FNYEAQ. CDR3 length equals 17 residues. The CDR3 region is CASSLAGGGPPPGELFF. DNA for the CDR3: TGTGCCAGCAGCTTAGCGGGGGGCGGGCCCCCCCCCGGGGAGCTGTTTTTT.

This clone was counted between two and nine times. This chain joins TRBV4-2 and TRBJ2-3; D perhaps matches TRBD2 (6 bases). The CDR3 contains 16 residues. Germline CDR1 is LGHNA and CDR2 is YNFKEQ. Trimming took off 4 bases at V and 0 bases at J, with 14 bases between the two ends. The CDR3 reads CASSRGSGGSTDTQYF. The CDR3, as DNA: TGTGCCAGCAGCCGTGGCTCCGGGGGTAGCACAGATACGCAGTATTTT.

This chain links TRBV27 with TRBJ1-5; D is ambiguous. Germline V gene lookup returns CDR1 MNHEY and CDR2 SMNVEV (reference sequence). The CDR3 has 14 amino acids. Trimming took 2 bases from V and 3 from J, leaving 8 bases between them. CDR3 nucleotides: TGTGCCAGCAGTTTAACGGCGGCCAATCAGCCCCAGCATTTT. Its protein product is CASSLTAANQPQHF.

The chain combines TRBV28 with TRBJ2-5, with 9 nucleotides matching TRBD2. Germline V gene lookup returns CDR1 MDHEN and CDR2 SYDVKM. The CDR3 consists of 17 residues. V dropped 5 bases and J dropped 5; count of bases not matched to a gene: 15. The CDR3 is CASSTIAGVTVRETQYF. Here the CDR3 DNA reads TGTGCCAGCAGTACTATAGCGGGAGTTACGGTCAGGGAGACCCAGTACTTC.

The chain recombines TRBV28 with TRBJ2-7; 8 positions match TRBD2. The CDR3 consists of 14 residues. Trimming removed 6 bases from V and 9 bases from J; junction bases left unmatched: 13. CDR1 and CDR2 from the germline V gene are MDHEN and SYDVKM. CDR3 protein: CASSERGTILGQYF. The CDR3 DNA follows: TGTGCCAGCAGCGAGCGGGGGACTATCCTCGGGCAGTACTTC.

This clone was seen a handful of times. The rearrangement joins TRBV4-3 to TRBJ1-5; no clear D. This CDR3 is built from 13 residues. CDR1 and CDR2 (germline): LGHNA, YSLEER. Trimming left V 2 bases short and J 3 bases short, with 5 bases between. This CDR3 is CASSQTINQPQHF. The CDR3 coding sequence is TGCGCCAGCAGCCAAACGATCAATCAGCCCCAGCATTTT.

The rearrangement joins TRBV5-1 to TRBJ2-3; 8 bases are a match to TRBD2. This CDR3 has 15 residues. The germline gives CDR1 SGHRS, CDR2 YFSETQ. V lost 4 bases, J lost 4 bases, and 8 bases stayed unmatched. For the CDR3, the DNA is TGCGCCAGCAGCCCGAACCCGGGACTAGCAGATACGCAGTATTTT. Protein: CASSPNPGLADTQYF. The variable domain in full, with the rest retrieved from reference TRBV5-1 and TRBJ2-3, is KAGVTQTPRYLIKTRGQQVTLSCSPISGHRSVSWYQQTPGQGLQFLFEYFSETQRNKGNFPGRFSGRQFSNSRSEMNVSTLELGDSALYLCASSPNPGLADTQYFGPGTRLTVL.

This chain uses TRBV2 with TRBJ2-4, with unresolved D. This CDR3 region has 13 residues. Germline-derived CDR1 and CDR2 are SNHLY and FYNNEI. The germline V and J ends were trimmed by 8 bases and 1 base, with 9 bases remaining between them. CDR3 amino acids: CASWASAKNIQYF. CDR3 coding DNA: TGTGCCAGCTGGGCTTCGGCCAAAAACATTCAGTACTTC.

In its sample, this clone was seen once. V usage is TRBV6-1 and J usage is TRBJ2-2, with D tentatively TRBD1 (6 bases). The germline V gene encodes CDR1 MNHNS and CDR2 SASEGT. The CDR3 has 14 amino acids. V was shortened by 2 bases and J by 6 bases, with 10 bases between the two germline ends. CDR3 residues: CASSETGPPGELFF. Here the CDR3 DNA reads TGTGCCAGCAGTGAAACAGGGCCCCCCGGGGAGCTGTTTTTT.

A note on this clone: The same CDR3 can be traced to other DNA sequences in this sample. This chain uses TRBV18 with TRBJ2-7; TRBD2 agrees at 10 bases. CDR3 size: 15 residues. The V segment lost 3 bases and the J segment 1 base; nucleotides outside the gene matches: 3. Per the germline V gene, CDR1 is KGHSH and CDR2 is LQKENI. DNA for the CDR3: TGTGCCAGCTCACCGAGCGGGGGGGGGTCCTACGAGCAGTACTTC. Encoded protein: CASSPSGGGSYEQYF.

This chain uses TRBV4-1 with TRBJ2-5, with 8 nucleotides matching TRBD1. Germline lookup yields CDR1 MGHRA and CDR2 YSYEKL. The J segment lost 2 bases and the V segment lost 4 bases, leaving 6 bases of the junction unmatched. The CDR3 runs 15 residues. The CDR3 is CASSLSTGVQETQYF. The CDR3 DNA sequence: TGCGCCAGCAGCCTCTCGACAGGGGTGCAAGAGACCCAGTACTTC.

The V call is TRBV6-1, the J call TRBJ1-2; 9 bases align to TRBD1. The CDR3 has 14 residues. V was pared by 2 bases and J by 9 bases, with 7 bases of the junction left unmatched. Germline CDR1 reads MNHNS; CDR2 reads SASEGT. This CDR3 reads CASSERWDRVSYTF. The DNA for the CDR3 is TGTGCCAGCAGTGAAAGGTGGGACAGGGTGAGCTACACCTTC.

Comments on this clone: Lacking the conserved final phenylalanine or tryptophan, this CDR3 likely reflects a read error. The chain uses TRBV5-6 and TRBJ1-1; maybe TRBD1 (6 bases). CDR1 and CDR2 from the germline V gene are SGHDT and YYEEEE. The V end was cut by 3 bases, the J end by 5 bases, with 20 bases between. The CDR3 totals 16 residues. Written as DNA, the CDR3 is TGTGCCAGCAGCTCCGGACTGGGGGCCTGGAGAACTGAAGCTTTCTTA. The encoded protein is CASSSGLGAWRTEAFL.

The chain combines TRBV7-2 with TRBJ2-2; D possibly matches TRBD1 or TRBD2 (5 bases each). In germline, CDR1 is SGHTA, CDR2 FQGNSA. The CDR3 length is 15 residues. Trimming cost V 3 bases and J 3 bases, with 11 bases left between them. CDR3 in amino acids: CASSFGGTDTGELFF. The CDR3 coding sequence is TGTGCCAGCAGCTTTGGTGGGACGGACACCGGGGAGCTGTTTTTT.

This chain links TRBV7-8 with TRBJ2-2; 10 bases are shared with TRBD2. The V gene end was trimmed by 5 bases and the J gene end by 7 bases; junction bases not matched to a gene: 10. CDR3 length equals 16 residues. Germline CDR1 is SGHVS and CDR2 is FQNEAQ. Here the CDR3 reads CASSPALAGGFGELFF. CDR3 DNA sequence: TGTGCCAGCAGCCCAGCCTTAGCGGGAGGATTCGGGGAGCTGTTTTTT.